This note documents a single TCR beta chain sequence. This CDR3 is 19 amino acids long. CDR1 is SEHNR and CDR2 is FQNEAQ in the germline V gene (reference sequence). The ends lost 4 bases at V and 2 bases at J; junction bases unmatched: 18. As processed by the authors: Amplification of reference gene primers provided the estimated nucleated cell counts. The data were produced by immunoSEQ multiplex PCR, yet TCRdb's version contains in-frame clones alone and is incomplete. The V and J calls and clone size come from that table; D and trimming were worked out from the DNA. The sample shows 200,000 to 300,000 clones, 88% of them seen only once. These data originate in a study of blood T cell repertoires in COVID-19. Study summary: Samples representing acute and convalescent COVID-19 were sourced from the United States, Italy and Spain. The analysed material was cDNA or gDNA that came from T cells, B-cell-depleted T cells, or PBMCs.

The sample was peripheral blood. This chain connects TRBV7-9 to TRBJ2-7, with 9 bases fitting TRBD2. The sequence was collected from a man aged 60 to 69 who had recovered from COVID-19. CDR3 in DNA: TGTGCCAGCAGCTCCACCACGCTGCGGGGGGGGATCGCACCCTACGAGCAGTACTTC. Amino acid sequence: CASSSTTLRGGIAPYEQYF.